This TCR beta chain came from a study of T cells after posttransplantation cyclophosphamide. There are many counts of this clone. The assay was immunoSEQ multiplex PCR, and TCRdb's table has in-frame clones only and misses some. The repertoire consists of about 44,000 clones, none detected only once. V lost 4 bases and J 6 bases, leaving 9 bases between the germline ends. The CDR3 length is 11 residues. Germline assignment: CDR1 SQVTM and CDR2 ANQGSEA. Material: PBMCs. This chain links TRBV29-1 with TRBJ1-2; D is unresolved. This TCR derives from a man aged 35-49 years in good health, CMV-negative, and a related stem cell transplant donor. The CDR3 loop reads CSVVGGDGYTF. CDR3 sequence (DNA): TGCAGCGTTGTAGGCGGGGATGGCTACACCTTC. The full variable domain, completed using reference TRBV29-1 and TRBJ1-2, is SAVISQKPSRDICQRGTSLTIQCQVDSQVTMMFWYRQQPGQSLTLIATANQGSEATYESGFVIDKFPISRPNLTFSTLTVSNMSPEDSSIYLCSVVGGDGYTFGSGTRLTVV.